This TCR beta chain emerged from a study of T cell clonality in common variable immunodeficiency. Whole-study findings and limits: CVID subjects shared fewer TCRbeta clones than healthy controls did.

Heparinized whole blood, about 5 to 9 ml, came from each donor. V was cut by 7 bases and J by 1 base, with 10 bases left in between. This CDR3 contains 12 residues. From germline, CDR1 is SQVTM and CDR2 ANQGSEA. Profiled with immunoSEQ multiplex PCR; TCRdb holds only in-frame clones, not every one. This sample includes roughly 40,000 clones with no singletons; its ten biggest clones take up 2.5% to 3%. This clone was seen at least ten times. Its specificity is not known. The read halts 3 residues ahead of the CDR3 end, with the missing end drawn from the germline J gene. The chain carries TRBV29-1 and TRBJ2-5; TRBD1 might be the D (6 bases). Sequencing was done on a sample of peripheral blood mononuclear cells. The TCR sequence derives from a person between 18 and 69 years old in good health. CDR3 DNA (partial): TGCAGCGGGTACAGGGTCCAAGAGACC. This gives the protein CSGYRVQET. The whole CDR3 protein reads CSGYRVQETQYF.